The 19 T cell receptor beta chains below were found in one sample sequenced in a study of CD8+ T cells in alopecia areata. In each case, RNA was isolated and then reverse transcribed into cDNA as the sequencing template. The data were produced by immunoSEQ multiplex PCR, yet TCRdb's version contains in-frame clones alone and is incomplete. Listed here are roughly 110,000 clones without any singletons, the top ten holding less than 20%. Specimen: lesional skin. The receptor source for this set is a C3H/HeJ mouse with alopecia areata. This mouse strain has H2-k as its MHC haplotype.

Comments on this clone: Gene names follow the mouse nomenclature. Distinct nucleotide sequences in the sample also encode this CDR3. The CDR3 sequence is CASSPRDRGSAETLYF. The sequenced CDR3 bases are TGTGCCAGCAGCCCCAGGGACAGGGGGAGTGCAGAA. The rearrangement uses TRBV19 and TRBJ2-3, with TRBD1 matching 11 bases. Read data end 4 residues before the CDR3 end; the end is taken from the germline J gene. V trimming: 5 bases; J trimming: 0 bases; junction bases outside the gene matches: 5. The V gene's germline CDR1 is FNHDT and CDR2 SITEND (reference sequence). The length of the CDR3 is 16 residues.

This clone came up a few times. Gene and germline names: mouse. The missing CDR3 end, 4 residues past where the read stops, is filled in from the germline J gene. This sequence joins TRBV13-3 and TRBJ2-1; D is perhaps TRBD2 (8 bases). The V gene's germline CDR1 is NNHDY and CDR2 SYVADS. The CDR3 is 17 residues long. The DNA read from the CDR3 is TGTGCCAGCAGTGTAGGGGGCGCAGGCTGGGGGGAGGCT. This sequence encodes CASSVGGAGWGEA. The full-length CDR3 reads as CASSVGGAGWGEAEQFF.

Comment on this clone: The genes are named according to mouse. Read sequence stops 4 residues before the CDR3 end, and the germline J gene provides the missing end. This chain joins TRBV1 and TRBJ1-2, with 9 bases matching TRBD1. The germline gives CDR1 NSQYPW, CDR2 LRSPGD (reference sequence). V trimming: 7 bases; J trimming: 0 bases; junction bases outside the gene matches: 3. CDR3 length: 14 amino acids. Incomplete CDR3 DNA: TGCACCTGCAAAAGGACAGGGGCAAACTCC. Translated, it gives CTCKRTGANS. The entire CDR3 protein is CTCKRTGANSDYTF.

This clone was observed at least ten times. Mouse gene names apply. The sequence runs out 4 residues before the end of the CDR3; the remainder is reconstructed from the germline J gene. The chain couples TRBV13-3 to TRBJ1-1, with no clear D. The CDR3 has 11 residues. Between the trimmed V and J ends, which lost 8 bases and 0 bases, there was a span of 5 bases. In germline, CDR1 is NNHDY, CDR2 SYVADS. Partial CDR3 DNA: TGTGCCAGTCGACAGAACACA. This encodes CASRQNT. From start to end, the CDR3 is CASRQNTEVFF.

This clone was seen a few times. Gene names and germline refer to mouse. Read sequence stops 4 residues before the CDR3 end, and the germline J gene provides the missing end. The V and J genes are TRBV19 and TRBJ2-5; 11 bases are a match to TRBD2. Trimming took 5 bases from V and 0 from J; bases not matched to a gene: 5. The CDR3 is 16 residues long. CDR1 and CDR2 (germline): FNHDT, SITEND (reference sequence). This CDR3 reads CASSTGTGGNQDTQYF. The CDR3 bases that were read are TGTGCCAGCAGCACCGGGACTGGGGGTAACCAAGAC.

Only a few counts were recorded for this clone. The gene names here belong to mouse. The sequence runs out 4 residues before the end of the CDR3; the remainder is reconstructed from the germline J gene. The J gene is TRBJ2-4, the V gene TRBV13-1; no reliable D call. Deletions cut 0 bases from V and 3 bases from J, with 8 bases between. The CDR3 length is 14 residues. Germline CDR1 reads NSHNY; CDR2 reads SYGAGN. CDR3 bases read: TGTGCCAGCAGTGATGAAGGGTGGCAAAAC. Translating gives CASSDEGWQN. The whole CDR3 protein reads CASSDEGWQNTLYF.

Turning to this clone: Gene names refer to mouse genes. The read falls 4 residues short of the CDR3 end, and the missing part is taken from the germline J gene. The rearrangement links TRBV19 to TRBJ2-2; maybe TRBD1 (5 bases). Germline V gives CDR1 FNHDT, CDR2 SITEND (reference sequence). The CDR3 is 15 residues long. The V and J ends lost 0 bases and 4 bases respectively, with 10 bases between them. The covered CDR3 bases are TGTGCCAGCAGTATAGGCAGGGCGGCCACCGGG. Its protein product is CASSIGRAATG. The full CDR3 protein reads CASSIGRAATGQLYF.

Details on this clone: Gene names and germline refer to mouse. The read halts 4 residues ahead of the CDR3 end, with the missing end drawn from the germline J gene. V and J are TRBV19 and TRBJ2-2; 9 nucleotides match TRBD1. V shed 6 bases, J shed 4 bases, and the junction held 4 bases outside the gene matches. This CDR3 spans 14 amino acids. From germline, CDR1 is FNHDT and CDR2 SITEND (reference sequence). CDR3 DNA (partial): TGTGCCAGCACCCCGACAGGGGGCACCGGG. This encodes CASTPTGGTG. The entire CDR3 protein reads CASTPTGGTGQLYF.

In the case of this clone: The gene names given are mouse names. The sequence runs out 4 residues before the end of the CDR3; the remainder is reconstructed from the germline J gene. The chain couples TRBV1 to TRBJ2-5; TRBD1 matches 9 bases. The CDR3 is 15 residues long. Germline V CDR1 and CDR2: NSQYPW, LRSPGD (reference sequence). The CDR3: CTCSAPDRGRDTQYF. The CDR3 DNA, read in part, is TGCACCTGCAGTGCTCCGGACAGGGGAAGAGAC.

This clone was found many times. Germline and genes: mouse. The read falls 4 residues short of the CDR3 end, and the missing part is taken from the germline J gene. This chain joins TRBV13-3 and TRBJ2-7; 8 nucleotides match TRBD1. This CDR3 has 14 amino acids. The germline gives CDR1 NNHDY, CDR2 SYVADS. CDR3 bases read: TGTGCCAGCAGTGACAGGACAGGGTCGTAT. Protein sequence: CASSDRTGSY. The whole CDR3 sequence reads CASSDRTGSYEQYF.

This clone was seen many times. The listed genes are named as in mouse. Read sequence stops 4 residues before the CDR3 end, and the germline J gene provides the missing end. This rearrangement joins TRBV19 to TRBJ1-1; 8 bases fit TRBD1. The V gene's germline CDR1 is FNHDT and CDR2 SITEND (reference sequence). V lost 0 bases, J lost 1 base, and 2 bases stayed unmatched. CDR3 length: 15 amino acids. The part of the CDR3 DNA that was read is TGTGCCAGCAGTATAGCTGGGACAGGGAACACA. Encoded protein: CASSIAGTGNT. The entire CDR3 protein reads CASSIAGTGNTEVFF.

Regarding this clone: Mouse gene names apply. Read data end 4 residues before the CDR3 end; the end is taken from the germline J gene. This chain joins TRBV13-3 and TRBJ2-1; D is ambiguous. Per the germline V gene, CDR1 is NNHDY and CDR2 is SYVADS. The CDR3 sequence is 13 residues long. The CDR3 DNA, read in part, is TGTGCCAGCAGTGATGCACTAGGGTCT. Residues: CASSDALGS. The complete CDR3 sequence is CASSDALGSEQFF.

Concerning this clone itself: Gene names are the mouse ones. The CDR3 end falls 4 residues outside the read, so it is completed with the germline J gene. The chain combines TRBV13-2 with TRBJ2-4; TRBD2 agrees at 7 bases. Looked up from germline, CDR1 is NNHNN and CDR2 is SYGAGS (reference sequence). The CDR3 has 14 residues. V trimming: 5 bases; J trimming: 0 bases; junction bases outside the gene matches: 3. The DNA read from the CDR3 is TGTGCCAGCGGGAACTGGGGTAGTCAAAAC. Its protein product is CASGNWGSQN. The complete CDR3 protein is CASGNWGSQNTLYF.

This clone was counted a few times. The junction departs from germline at one end; a sequencing error may be responsible. All gene names here are mouse names. The read stops 4 residues short of the end of the CDR3; the missing end is completed from the germline J gene. The chain uses TRBV13-3 and TRBJ2-4, with D possibly TRBD1 on 5 matching bases. Germline V gene data show CDR1 as NNHDY and CDR2 as SYVADS. The CDR3 spans 13 residues. This CDR3 is CAGSDGHLNTLYF. CDR3 DNA, as far as it was read: TGTGCCGGCAGTGACGGACACTTAAAC.

In regard to this clone: The germline and genes are mouse ones. Sequencing ends 4 residues short of the CDR3 end; the germline J gene provides the rest. The chain couples TRBV13-1 to TRBJ2-5; 7 bases fit TRBD2. Trimming at V came to 6 bases and at J to 2 bases, leaving 3 bases not matched to a gene. From germline, CDR1 is NSHNY and CDR2 SYGAGN. The CDR3 extends over 13 amino acids. This CDR3 reads CASKPGGQDTQYF. CDR3 DNA (partial): TGTGCCAGCAAGCCTGGGGGCCAAGAC.

As for this clone: The gene names here belong to mouse. The read ends 4 residues shy of where the CDR3 ends; the end is completed using the germline J gene. The J gene is TRBJ2-1, the V gene TRBV17; 9 bases are shared with TRBD2. Per germline, CDR1 MNHDT and CDR2 YYDKIL. This CDR3 spans 16 amino acids. Trimming took 0 bases from V and 5 from J; bases not matched to a gene: 5. Incomplete CDR3 DNA: TGTGCTAGCAGTAGAGATCTTCTGGGGGGGGATGCT. This codes for CASSRDLLGGDA. The entire CDR3 reads CASSRDLLGGDAEQFF.

This clone has only a few counts. Gene names and germline refer to mouse. The sequenced fragment ends 4 residues before the CDR3 boundary, so the rest is inferred from the germline J gene. The same CDR3 arises from other DNA sequences in this sample as well. The chain employs TRBV13-1 and TRBJ2-3; TRBD1 agrees at 12 bases. CDR1 and CDR2 (germline): NSHNY, SYGAGN. The CDR3 extends over 15 amino acids. The V segment lost 5 bases and the J segment 2 bases; nucleotides outside the gene matches: 3. CDR3 sequence reads: CASSGTGGYAETLYF. Incomplete CDR3 DNA: TGTGCCAGCAGCGGGACAGGGGGCTATGCAGAA.

A few counts support this clone. Gene names are the mouse ones. CDR3 sequence reads: CASGEPGGNTGQLYF. The DNA read from the CDR3 is TGTGCCAGCGGTGAGCCTGGGGGTAACACCGGG. The chain uses TRBV13-2 and TRBJ2-2; 7 bases match TRBD2. The sequenced fragment ends 4 residues before the CDR3 boundary, so the rest is inferred from the germline J gene. This CDR3 region has 15 residues. V was clipped by 2 bases and J by 2 bases; unmatched bases: 3. Germline CDR1 and CDR2: NNHNN and SYGAGS (reference sequence).

In its sample, this clone was seen a few times. Mouse gene names apply. Read coverage stops 4 residues before the CDR3 terminus; the germline J gene supplies the remainder. This chain connects TRBV13-3 to TRBJ2-5; 11 bases align to TRBD2. The V gene end was trimmed by 2 bases and the J gene end by 0 bases; junction bases not matched to a gene: 2. Germline loops: CDR1 NNHDY, CDR2 SYVADS. The CDR3 runs 16 residues. The CDR3 is CASSEDWGDNQDTQYF. The sequenced CDR3 bases are TGTGCCAGCAGTGAGGACTGGGGGGATAACCAAGAC.